The 7 T cell receptor beta chains presented below share a single source sample, sequenced in a study of siplizumab effects on memory and regulatory T cells. These receptors are not linked to any known antigen. TCRdb's table, derived via immunoSEQ multiplex PCR, lists solely in-frame clones and lacks some. Here the sample spans 7,500 to 8,500 clones, about two fifths being singletons. Cells that made up the mixed lymphocyte reaction were cocultured at 37°C for under 7 days. The specimen sequenced was CFSE-low (dividing) CD8+ T cells sorted from an allogeneic mixed lymphocyte reaction. The receptors stem from a human donor in good health; the cells came from an allogeneic mixed lymphocyte reaction.

This clone ranks as medium-sized. The chain joins TRBV29-1 to TRBJ1-2; 8 positions agree with TRBD1. The CDR3 has 12 amino acids. Germline V gives CDR1 SQVTM, CDR2 ANQGSEA. Trimming cost V 7 bases and J 6 bases; bases outside gene matches: 7. DNA for the CDR3: TGCAGCGCCCCGGGACAGGCAGATGGCTACACCTTC. This encodes CSAPGQADGYTF.

Comment on this clone: A read error may be the cause here, since a much bigger clone is one base away. The rearrangement uses TRBV30 and TRBJ2-7; 8 nucleotides align to TRBD1. In germline, CDR1 is GTSNPN, CDR2 SVGIG (reference sequence). Unmatched junction bases numbered 11, after V lost 8 bases and J lost 2 bases. The CDR3 spans 14 residues. Written as DNA, the CDR3 is TGTGCCAGCAGCCCCGGGACAGGTCCCTACGAGCAGTACTTC. The encoded protein is CASSPGTGPYEQYF.

There are a few counts of this clone. V is TRBV6-5 and J is TRBJ2-1; TRBD2 agrees at 7 bases. From germline, CDR1 is MNHEY and CDR2 SVGAGI. This CDR3 has 11 amino acids. With 4 bases clipped from V and 9 bases from J, the junction kept 0 bases outside the gene matches. CDR3: CASSLAGEQFF. The CDR3 DNA follows: TGTGCCAGCAGTTTAGCGGGTGAGCAGTTCTTC.

By its share, this clone is medium-sized. The gene calls are TRBV7-6 and TRBJ1-5; D ambiguous. Trimming took off 5 bases at V and 0 bases at J, with 11 bases between the two ends. The length of the CDR3 is 15 residues. Germline V CDR1 and CDR2: SGHVS, FNYEAQ. The CDR3 protein is CASSPTPYSNQPQHF. CDR3 DNA sequence: TGTGCCAGCAGCCCTACACCTTATAGCAATCAGCCCCAGCATTTT.

Relative to its sample, this clone is medium-sized. The chain employs TRBV18 and TRBJ1-5; D unclear. Between the trimmed V and J ends, which lost 3 bases and 0 bases, there was a span of 18 bases. Germline CDR1 is KGHSH and CDR2 is LQKENI. The CDR3 has 18 amino acids. The CDR3 nucleotides are TGTGCCAGCTCACCCGGTGGGGAGATGGGATATAGCAATCAGCCCCAGCATTTT. Its protein product is CASSPGGEMGYSNQPQHF.

Note on this clone: One junction end does not reproduce the germline sequence, and a read error may be involved. V usage is TRBV7-9 and J usage is TRBJ2-7, with D tentatively TRBD1 (6 bases). This CDR3 has 14 amino acids. Germline V gene sequence: CDR1 SEHNR, CDR2 FQNEAQ (reference sequence). Here the CDR3 DNA reads TGCGCCAGCAGCCCGACAGGTGGCTCCTACGAGCAGTACTTC. Its protein is CASSPTGGSYEQYF.

This clone has only a few counts. The genes are TRBV25-1 and TRBJ1-2, with D uncertain. The V end was cut by 3 bases, the J end by 2 bases, with 7 bases between. CDR1 MGHDK and CDR2 SYGVNS come from the germline V gene. The CDR3 loop spans 13 amino acids. CDR3 amino acids: CASSDFRNYGYTF. The CDR3 DNA sequence: TGTGCCAGCAGTGATTTCAGGAACTATGGCTACACCTTC.